A selection of T cell receptor beta chains follows, all from one sample in a study of control samples from healthy donors and cancer patients. TCRdb's copy holds only in-frame clones and misses some; the assay was immunoSEQ multiplex PCR. The sample holds approximately 98,000 clones; approximately 82% are singletons and the top ten take about 5.9%. The source material was blood. These receptors were obtained from a man in his late teens or twenties in good health. The CDR3 runs from the conserved cysteine through the conserved F or W. D genes are given only for firm matches. Clone size appears in some rows only: once, few, many, or a class for an expanded clone.

D gene,clone size,J gene,CDR3 length,V gene,CDR3 protein,CDR3 DNA
-,-,TRBJ2-2,12,TRBV28,CATDVPGGELFF,TGTGCCACGGACGTGCCCGGGGGGGAGCTGTTTTTT
TRBD1,-,TRBJ2-7,13,TRBV5-6,CASRLGQAYEQYF,TGTGCCAGCAGGCTGGGACAGGCATACGAGCAGTACTTC
TRBD1,-,TRBJ2-7,13,TRBV9,CASSDGTGSAQYF,TGTGCCAGCAGCGATGGGACAGGTTCCGCGCAGTACTTC
-,-,TRBJ1-1,14,TRBV28,CASSLLHLNTEAFF,TGTGCCAGCAGTTTGTTACACCTGAACACTGAAGCTTTCTTT
-,once,TRBJ1-2,16,TRBV3-1/TRBV3-2,CASSQDLGGRVWGYTF,TGTGCCAGCAGCCAAGATCTGGGGGGAAGGGTCTGGGGCTACACCTTC
-,few,TRBJ1-2,16,TRBV3-1/TRBV3-2,CASSQERDWSPYGYTF,TGTGCCAGCAGCCAAGAAAGGGACTGGTCCCCATATGGCTACACCTTC
-,-,TRBJ1-1,14,TRBV14,CASSPPGMNTEAFF,TGTGCCAGCTCCCCACCGGGAATGAACACTGAAGCTTTCTTT
TRBD1,-,TRBJ2-3,15,TRBV24-1,CATSDPGQGTDTQYF,TGTGCCACCAGTGACCCGGGACAGGGGACAGATACGCAGTATTTT
-,-,TRBJ2-1,15,TRBV12-5,CASGLQGGANNEQFF,TGTGCTAGTGGTTTGCAAGGGGGGGCGAATAATGAGCAGTTCTTC
-,-,TRBJ1-2,11,TRBV20-1,CSATYLYGYTF,TGCAGTGCTACATACCTCTATGGCTACACCTTC
-,-,TRBJ2-1,14,TRBV7-9,CASSSALDYNEQFF,TGTGCCAGCAGCTCCGCCTTAGACTACAATGAGCAGTTCTTC
TRBD1,-,TRBJ1-2,16,TRBV7-9,CASSLPGQGGDYGYTF,TGTGCCAGCAGCTTACCTGGACAGGGGGGGGACTATGGCTACACCTTC
TRBD1,-,TRBJ2-5,14,TRBV13,CASSFKGATETQYF,TGTGCCAGCAGCTTTAAGGGGGCTACAGAGACCCAGTACTTC
TRBD1,-,TRBJ1-2,15,TRBV15,CATSRDLTGAGGYTF,TGTGCCACCAGCAGAGATCTGACAGGGGCAGGCGGCTACACCTTC
TRBD2,once,TRBJ2-3,15,TRBV9,CASSVGISGLDTQYF,TGTGCCAGCAGCGTAGGAATTAGCGGGTTAGATACGCAGTATTTT
-,-,TRBJ1-2,16,TRBV4-2,CASSQPQVAGDYGYTF,TGTGCCAGCAGCCAACCCCAGGTCGCAGGGGACTATGGCTACACCTTC
-,-,TRBJ2-7,13,TRBV5-1,CASSFKGAYEQYF,TGCGCCAGCAGCTTTAAGGGTGCCTACGAGCAGTACTTC
TRBD1,-,TRBJ1-2,16,TRBV27,CASSAYPGQGSLGYTF,TGTGCCAGCAGTGCCTACCCGGGACAGGGGTCCCTGGGCTACACCTTC
TRBD2,-,TRBJ2-3,15,TRBV7-2,CASIKTSGGTDTQYF,TGTGCCAGCATCAAGACTAGCGGGGGCACAGATACGCAGTATTTT
-,-,TRBJ2-5,15,TRBV25-1,CASTSGGALQETQYF,TGTGCCAGCACCTCAGGCGGGGCGCTCCAAGAGACCCAGTACTTC
TRBD1,few,TRBJ1-3,16,TRBV6-5,CASSYDRGGSGNTIYF,TGTGCCAGCAGTTATGACAGGGGGGGATCTGGAAACACCATATATTTT
TRBD1,once,TRBJ2-2,18,TRBV15,CATSRVGQGIANTGELFF,TGTGCCACCAGCAGGGTGGGACAGGGGATTGCGAACACCGGGGAGCTGTTTTTT
-,once,TRBJ1-4,14,TRBV19,CASSVGTNNEKLFF,TGTGCCAGTAGTGTCGGGACAAATAATGAAAAACTGTTTTTT
-,-,TRBJ2-7,11,TRBV6-5,CASSSPYEQYF,TGTGCCAGCAGTTCCCCCTACGAGCAGTACTTC
-,few,TRBJ2-7,14,TRBV27,CASSRVSGGYAQYF,TGTGCCAGCAGCCGGGTCTCTGGAGGCTATGCGCAGTACTTC
-,-,TRBJ1-4,16,TRBV5-1,CASSQGSRVTNEKLFF,TGCGCCAGCAGCCAAGGCTCAAGGGTGACTAATGAAAAACTGTTTTTT
TRBD1,-,TRBJ1-4,15,TRBV11-2,CASSRTGGAYEKLFF,TGTGCCAGCAGCCGCACAGGGGGCGCATATGAAAAACTGTTTTTT
TRBD1,-,TRBJ1-5,15,TRBV11-2,CASSTQGAQNQPQHF,TGTGCCAGCAGCACGCAGGGGGCTCAGAATCAGCCCCAGCATTTT
TRBD2,few,TRBJ2-2,13,TRBV9,CASGRGGTGELFF,TGTGCCAGCGGTCGGGGGGGCACCGGGGAGCTGTTTTTT
TRBD2,-,TRBJ2-5,15,TRBV19,CASSNPLGGAETQYF,TGTGCCAGTAGTAACCCCCTGGGAGGGGCAGAGACCCAGTACTTC
-,-,TRBJ1-2,16,TRBV4-3,CASSLLTGATNYGYTF,TGCGCCAGCAGCCTACTGACAGGAGCGACGAACTATGGCTACACCTTC
-,once,TRBJ1-4,15,TRBV4-3,CASSYWGSRSEKLFF,TGCGCCAGCAGCTACTGGGGGAGTCGGAGTGAAAAACTGTTTTTT
-,-,TRBJ1-2,11,TRBV6-5,CARSSNYGYTF,TGTGCCCGGTCAAGTAACTATGGCTACACCTTC
-,-,TRBJ2-2,15,TRBV2,CASSEALAYTGELFF,TGTGCCAGCAGTGAAGCGCTAGCGTACACCGGGGAGCTGTTTTTT
-,-,TRBJ2-3,16,TRBV15,CATSDPRGPGTDTQYF,TGTGCCACCAGCGACCCCCGGGGGCCGGGAACAGATACGCAGTATTTT
-,-,TRBJ1-2,14,TRBV5-5,CASSLWRGTEGYTF,TGTGCCAGCAGCTTGTGGAGAGGGACGGAAGGCTACACCTTC
-,-,TRBJ1-6,14,TRBV14,CASSRDLRNSPLHF,TGTGCCAGCAGCCGGGATCTTCGGAATTCACCCCTCCACTTT
-,-,TRBJ1-1,15,TRBV2,CASSVFNRLNTEAFF,TGTGCCAGCAGCGTTTTTAACAGATTGAACACTGAAGCTTTCTTT
-,-,TRBJ2-3,13,TRBV19,CASQGQTTDTQYF,TGTGCCAGTCAGGGACAAACGACAGATACGCAGTATTTT
-,-,TRBJ2-2,14,TRBV27,CASSLGSAAGELFF,TGTGCCAGCAGTTTGGGAAGCGCCGCCGGGGAGCTGTTTTTT
-,-,TRBJ1-1,14,TRBV7-2,CASRPDGMNTEAFF,TGTGCCAGCAGACCAGACGGCATGAACACTGAAGCTTTCTTT